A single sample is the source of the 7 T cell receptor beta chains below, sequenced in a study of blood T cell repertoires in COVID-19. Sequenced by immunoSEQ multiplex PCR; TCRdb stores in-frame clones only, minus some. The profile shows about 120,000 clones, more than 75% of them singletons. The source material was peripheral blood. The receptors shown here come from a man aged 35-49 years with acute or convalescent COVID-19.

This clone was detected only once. Written as DNA, the CDR3 is TGCGCCAGCAGCCAAGAAGCAGGGGGCTCCTACGAGCAGTACTTC. It is translated as CASSQEAGGSYEQYF. The chain uses TRBV4-3 and TRBJ2-7; 7 bases agree with TRBD1. The germline gives CDR1 LGHNA, CDR2 YSLEER. With 0 bases clipped from V and 0 bases from J, the junction kept 2 bases outside the gene matches. The CDR3 consists of 15 residues.

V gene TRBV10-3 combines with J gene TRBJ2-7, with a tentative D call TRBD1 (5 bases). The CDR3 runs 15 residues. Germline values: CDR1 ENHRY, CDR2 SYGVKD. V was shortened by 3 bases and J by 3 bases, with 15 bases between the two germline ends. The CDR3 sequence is CAISEGQGRGYEQYF. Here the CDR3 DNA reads TGTGCCATCAGTGAAGGCCAGGGAAGGGGCTACGAGCAGTACTTC.

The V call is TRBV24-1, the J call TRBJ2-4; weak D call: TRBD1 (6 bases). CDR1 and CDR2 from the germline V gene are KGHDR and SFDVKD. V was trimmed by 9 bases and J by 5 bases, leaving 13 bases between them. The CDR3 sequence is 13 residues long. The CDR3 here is CATSRAGENIQYF. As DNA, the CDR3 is TGTGCCACCTCTCGGGCAGGGGAAAACATTCAGTACTTC.

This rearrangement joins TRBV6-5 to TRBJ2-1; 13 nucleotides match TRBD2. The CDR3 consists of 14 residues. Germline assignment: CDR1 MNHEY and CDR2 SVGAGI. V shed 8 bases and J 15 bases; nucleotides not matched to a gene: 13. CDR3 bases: TGTGCCAGCGTAGAATCAACTAGCGGGGGGGGTGTGTTCTTC. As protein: CASVESTSGGGVFF.

The CDR3 here is CASSGGQGSEPQHF. The CDR3 nucleotides are TGTGCCAGCAGTGGCGGACAGGGGTCGGAGCCCCAGCATTTT. This chain uses TRBV27 with TRBJ1-5; 9 positions match TRBD1. This CDR3 is built from 14 residues. Losses at the gene ends were 5 bases for V and 8 bases for J; bases not matched to a gene: 7. CDR1 is MNHEY, CDR2 SMNVEV, per germline (reference sequence).

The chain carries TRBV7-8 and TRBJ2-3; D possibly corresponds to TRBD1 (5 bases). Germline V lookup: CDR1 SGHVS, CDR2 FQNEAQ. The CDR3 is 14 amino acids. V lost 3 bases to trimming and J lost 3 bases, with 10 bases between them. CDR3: CASSLQAGTDTQYF. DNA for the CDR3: TGTGCCAGCAGCTTGCAGGCAGGGACAGATACGCAGTATTTT.

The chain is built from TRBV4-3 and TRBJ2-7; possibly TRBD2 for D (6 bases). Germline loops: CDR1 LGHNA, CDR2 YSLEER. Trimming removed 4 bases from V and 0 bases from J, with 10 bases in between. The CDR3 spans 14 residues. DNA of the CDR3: TGCGCCAGCAGCCGCGGGGACGGCTCCTACGAGCAGTACTTC. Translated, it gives CASSRGDGSYEQYF.